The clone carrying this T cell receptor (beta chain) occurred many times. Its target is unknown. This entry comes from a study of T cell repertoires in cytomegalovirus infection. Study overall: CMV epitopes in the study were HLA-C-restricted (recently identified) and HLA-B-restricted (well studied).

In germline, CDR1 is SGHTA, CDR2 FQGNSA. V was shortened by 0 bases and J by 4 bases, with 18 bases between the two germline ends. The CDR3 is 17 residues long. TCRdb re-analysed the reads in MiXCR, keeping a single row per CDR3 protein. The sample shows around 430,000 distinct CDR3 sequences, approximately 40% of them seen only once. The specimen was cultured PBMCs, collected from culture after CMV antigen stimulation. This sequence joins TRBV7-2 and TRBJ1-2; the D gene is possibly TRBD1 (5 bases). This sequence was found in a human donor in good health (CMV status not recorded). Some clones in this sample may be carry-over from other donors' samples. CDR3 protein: CASSLAVTSIQGYGYTF. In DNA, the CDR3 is TGTGCCAGCAGCTTAGCGGTGACTTCGATTCAGGGCTATGGCTACACCTTC.